The rows below give T cell receptor beta chains drawn from one sample of a study of T cells in localized non-small cell lung cancer. Clones were read by immunoSEQ multiplex PCR, and TCRdb kept only the in-frame ones, dropping some. The sample has under 40,000 clones; more than 70% are singletons. The sample consisted of peripheral blood, taken before any cancer treatment. The receptors shown here come from a woman aged 40 to 75 with stage I lung adenocarcinoma. CDR3s include the opening cysteine and the closing phenylalanine or tryptophan. The D gene is left open where the match is weak. Size is omitted from some rows. Given values are once, few, many or a class for expanded clones.

V	J	size	D	DNA	CDR3
TRBV18	TRBJ2-3	.	.	TGTGCCAGCTCAGGGGGGCCAGATCCAGATACGCAGTATTTT	CASSGGPDPDTQYF
TRBV6-5	TRBJ1-2	once	.	TGTGCCAGCAGTTACTCTCAGATATATGGCTACACCTTC	CASSYSQIYGYTF
TRBV21-1	TRBJ1-5	.	.	TGTGCCAGCACCTATAACAAATCAAACCATGAAATACAGGGGTTCAATCAGCCCCAGCATTTT	CASTYNKSNHEIQGFNQPQHF
TRBV7-6	TRBJ1-2	.	TRBD1	TGTGCCAGCAGCTTAACAGGGGGCTATGGCTACACCTTC	CASSLTGGYGYTF
TRBV10-2	TRBJ2-2	.	.	TGCGCCAGCTTCGGAGGCCGAGGGACCGGGGAGCTGTTTTTT	CASFGGRGTGELFF
TRBV27	TRBJ1-4	.	TRBD1	TGTGCCAGCAGTTTATCGATTAGGGGACAGACAACTAATGAAAAACTGTTTTTT	CASSLSIRGQTTNEKLFF
TRBV18	TRBJ2-7	once	.	TGTGCCAGCTCACCAAGAATGGGGGGAGATATTTACGAGCAGTACTTC	CASSPRMGGDIYEQYF
TRBV4-3	TRBJ1-3	once	.	TGCGCCAGCAGCCACACTTCTCGCCGGGATAACAGGAGAAACACCATATATTTT	CASSHTSRRDNRRNTIYF
TRBV5-4	TRBJ1-1	.	.	TGTGCCAGCAGCTCGCAGAGGGGGACTGAAGCTTTCTTT	CASSSQRGTEAFF
TRBV12-2	TRBJ1-1	.	.	TGTGCAAGTCGCCCCCGGGGTTCGTGCGAAGCTTTCTTT	CASRPRGSCEAFF
TRBV6-6	TRBJ2-7	.	.	TGTGCCAGCAACCAGGGAGGCGAGCAGTACTTC	CASNQGGEQYF